Listed here is a single T cell receptor (beta chain). There is no known antigen for this receptor. No much larger clone is present one base from it, and per-base qualities are unavailable. To sequence the TCRbeta CDR3 region, genomic DNA was isolated from the sorted cells. The immunoSEQ Assay was used for sequencing of TCRbeta CDR3 regions. The table was pulled from immuneACCESS by TCRdb, which kept in-frame rearrangements only. Such tables lose some clones; where checked, under half of the loss comes from unresolved V genes, and the rest has no known cause. The sample data list just over 30,000 clones, and approximately 86% of these were observed just once. The top ten hold around 29% of the sample. Taken from the germline V gene, the CDR1 and CDR2 loops are ENHRY and SYGVKD. The CDR3, from cysteine to phenylalanine, totals 15 residues. Only the CDR3 part of the read is kept: 45 bases, read in frame from the first base. V gives up 2 bases and J gives up 3 bases, and the segment between their germline ends measures 14 bases.

The sample is drawn from a study of OX40 agonist ivuxolimab in advanced cancers. Broadly, across the study: The costimulatory receptor OX40 (CD134) was targeted by ivuxolimab, a fully human IgG2 agonistic monoclonal antibody. Intravenous ivuxolimab was administered to patients every 2 weeks at six dose levels: 0.01, 0.1, 0.3, 1.5, 3 and 10 mg/kg. Of the roughly 51 dose-escalation patients, hepatocellular carcinoma was present in roughly 19, melanoma in roughly 15, renal cell carcinoma in 9 and head and neck cancer in 9. The dose-escalation cohort was roughly 87% male with a mean age of about 65 years, ranging from about 20 to 80. Prior anti-PD-1, anti-PD-L1 or anti-CTLA-4 therapy was permitted, and about two fifths of dose-escalation patients had received checkpoint inhibitors. Partial responses were achieved by three dose-escalation patients, of whom one had hepatocellular carcinoma and two had cutaneous melanoma. The purpose of peripheral TCRbeta sequencing was to test whether ivuxolimab changed TCR sequence diversity and led to clonal T-cell expansion. The paper describes the monotherapy dose-escalation part (N of about 57 patients) of the phase I trial of ivuxolimab.

Patients with a history of autoimmune disease or receiving systemic immunosuppression were excluded from the trial. Peripheral blood for TCR sequencing was collected from all dose cohorts at baseline, on cycle 4 day 1, and on cycle 7 day 1. The samples were drawn from a first-in-human, open-label, multicenter phase I dose-escalation trial of ivuxolimab. Adults with locally advanced or metastatic head and neck squamous cell, hepatocellular, melanoma or renal cell carcinoma were enrolled in the trial. Before TCR sequencing, CD4+ T cells and CD8+ T cells from peripheral blood were sorted into separate populations. Beyond this particular receptor, the publication reports: Low levels of normalized T-cell clonal expansion were also shown by some nonresponding patients. Which antigens the clonally expanded peripheral T cells were specific for was not determined. After ivuxolimab, more expanded clones were found on average in CD8+ T cells than in CD4+ T cells. In the 0.1-3.0 mg/kg groups, partial responders were among the patients with the lowest normalized peripheral clonal expansion, particularly in CD8+ T cells. Clonal expansion of both CD4+ and CD8+ blood T cells was observed from baseline to week 6 at doses 0.1 to 3.0 mg/kg.

The clonotype was recovered from an adult with an advanced solid tumor such as melanoma, head and neck, liver or kidney cancer. The source was CD4+ or CD8+ T cells sorted from blood, collected in a trial of the OX40 agonist ivuxolimab. The sequence is built from TRBV10-3 and TRBJ2-7; a tentative D call is TRBD1 (5 bases match). The CDR3 reads CAISEARASLYEQYF. The DNA sequence follows: TGTGCCATCAGTGAGGCCAGGGCCTCTCTCTACGAGCAGTACTTC.